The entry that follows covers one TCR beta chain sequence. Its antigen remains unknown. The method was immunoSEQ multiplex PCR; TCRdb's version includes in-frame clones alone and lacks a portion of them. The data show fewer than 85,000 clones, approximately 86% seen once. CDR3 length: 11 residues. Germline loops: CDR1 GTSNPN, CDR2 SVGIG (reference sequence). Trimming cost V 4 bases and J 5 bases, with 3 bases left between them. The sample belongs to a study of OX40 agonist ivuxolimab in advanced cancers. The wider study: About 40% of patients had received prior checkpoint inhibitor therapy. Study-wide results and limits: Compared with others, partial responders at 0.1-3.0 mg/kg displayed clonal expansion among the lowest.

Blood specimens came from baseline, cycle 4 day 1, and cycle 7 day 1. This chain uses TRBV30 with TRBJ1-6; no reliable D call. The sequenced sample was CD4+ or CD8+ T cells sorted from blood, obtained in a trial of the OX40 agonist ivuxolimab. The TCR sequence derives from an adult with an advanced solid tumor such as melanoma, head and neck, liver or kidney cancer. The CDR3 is CAWTDNSPLHF. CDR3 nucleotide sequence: TGTGCCTGGACGGATAATTCACCCCTCCACTTT.